The clone carrying this T cell receptor beta chain was observed once. In the original analysis: Reference gene primer amplification in the assay estimated nucleated cell counts. TCRdb keeps only in-frame clones here, not all; method: immunoSEQ multiplex PCR. V and J calls and clone size come straight from that table; D and trimming were deduced from the DNA. The table shows roughly 240,000 clones, with 70% to 90% occurring only once. V trimming: 2 bases; J trimming: 8 bases; junction bases outside the gene matches: 8. The CDR3 is made up of 13 amino acids. Germline CDR1 is GTSNPN and CDR2 is SVGIG (reference sequence). Living in about two dozen US areas, the participants were between roughly 18 and 89 years of age. This record belongs to a study of blood T cell repertoires in COVID-19. Study-level information: Samples of COVID-19 (acute and convalescent) were obtained from the United States, Italy and Spain.

The rearrangement links TRBV30 to TRBJ1-2; 7 nucleotides line up with TRBD1. The sample comprised PBMCs or T cells enriched from blood (not recorded which). This clonotype was sampled from a woman aged 50 to 60 with acute COVID-19. DNA of the CDR3: TGTGCCTGGAGTCATGACAGGGTGGAAGGCTACACCTTC. As protein: CAWSHDRVEGYTF. The full variable domain, completed using reference TRBV30 and TRBJ1-2, is SQTIHQWPATLVQPVGSPLSLECTVEGTSNPNLYWYRQAAGRGLQLLFYSVGIGQISSEVPQNLSASRPQDRQFILSSKKLLLSDSGFYLCAWSHDRVEGYTFGSGTRLTVV.